This TCR beta chain was identified during a study of cytomegalovirus exposure and HLA in healthy donors. Study-wide background: Researchers previously reported finding some 110 million unique TCR beta sequences from about 200 million T cells. Membership in the Caucasian-associated ancestry cluster was found for about 84% of approximately 430 genotyped donors. General study points: The study flagged approximately 180 TCR beta chains as cytomegalovirus-associated.

The PCR ran on 60 Vbeta and 13 Jbeta primers. Measured with immunoSEQ multiplex PCR; TCRdb has only the in-frame clones, and not every one. The table records 75,000 to 100,000 clones, around 71% of them present only once. On this clone: The antigen remains undetermined.

When sampled, the donors appeared nominally healthy, though they likely had unrecorded immune exposures. Germline V gene data show CDR1 as SGHNT and CDR2 as YYREEE (reference sequence). CDR3 length equals 16 residues. With 1 base clipped from V and 2 bases from J, the junction kept 5 bases outside the gene matches. Sequenced sample: PBMCs. This clonotype originated in a man aged 60 to 75 in good health and CMV-seronegative. The chain couples TRBV5-4 to TRBJ2-7; 11 nucleotides agree with TRBD2. The CDR3 is CASSLTSGGYTYEQYF. The CDR3 DNA reads TGTGCCAGCAGCTTGACTAGCGGGGGTTATACCTACGAGCAGTACTTC.